These T cell receptor beta chains were read from a single sample in a study of Ad26.COV2.S vaccination and SARS-CoV-2 variants. The repertoire was sequenced with immunoSEQ multiplex PCR; TCRdb's copy has only in-frame clones and lacks some. The table lists roughly 500,000 clones, around nine tenths of them singletons. The material was peripheral blood, obtained in a trial of Ad26.COV2.S vaccine versus placebo. These TCRs come from a person aged 18-65 years who received the Ad26.COV2.S COVID-19 vaccine or a placebo. Both conserved end residues are part of each CDR3. Fields, in order: CDR3 protein, CDR3 DNA, D gene, J gene, V gene, clone size. A D gene is named only where the DNA matches it firmly. Not every row has a clone size; where given, it reads once, few, many or a size class.

CDR3aa: CASRGSGVLEQFF
CDR3nt: TGTGCCAGCAGAGGGAGCGGGGTTCTTGAGCAGTTCTTC
d_gene: TRBD2
j_gene: TRBJ2-1
v_gene: TRBV6-5
abundance: NA

CDR3aa: CATSTPHGGVLGELFF
CDR3nt: TGTGCCACCAGCACCCCTCACGGGGGGGTTTTGGGGGAGCTGTTTTTT
d_gene: TRBD2
j_gene: TRBJ2-2
v_gene: TRBV15
abundance: NA

CDR3aa: CSVDRVSAYNEQFF
CDR3nt: TGCAGCGTTGACAGGGTTTCTGCCTACAATGAGCAGTTCTTC
d_gene: NA
j_gene: TRBJ2-1
v_gene: TRBV29-1
abundance: NA

CDR3aa: CASSLAVEETQYF
CDR3nt: TGTGCCAGCAGTTTAGCGGTGGAAGAGACCCAGTACTTC
d_gene: NA
j_gene: TRBJ2-5
v_gene: TRBV28
abundance: NA

CDR3aa: CASSRTGSEKLFF
CDR3nt: TGCGCCAGCAGTAGGACAGGGTCTGAAAAACTGTTTTTT
d_gene: TRBD1
j_gene: TRBJ1-4
v_gene: TRBV5-1
abundance: NA

CDR3aa: CASSLNIVMYEQFF
CDR3nt: TGTGCCAGCAGCTTAAACATAGTTATGTATGAGCAGTTCTTC
d_gene: NA
j_gene: TRBJ2-1
v_gene: TRBV5-4
abundance: once

CDR3aa: CASSQEHLSGNTIYF
CDR3nt: TGTGCCAGCAGCCAAGAACACCTCTCTGGAAACACCATATATTTT
d_gene: NA
j_gene: TRBJ1-3
v_gene: TRBV3-1/TRBV3-2
abundance: NA

CDR3aa: CASSPPTGTSPFTQYF
CDR3nt: TGTGCCAGCAGCCCCCCCACCGGGACTAGCCCCTTCACCCAGTACTTC
d_gene: TRBD2
j_gene: TRBJ2-5
v_gene: TRBV9
abundance: NA

CDR3aa: CASSQDLIRENTIYF
CDR3nt: TGTGCCAGCAGCCAAGACCTAATACGGGAAAACACCATATATTTT
d_gene: NA
j_gene: TRBJ1-3
v_gene: TRBV3-1/TRBV3-2
abundance: NA

CDR3aa: CASSKNRGVDEAFF
CDR3nt: TGCGCCAGCAGCAAAAACAGGGGCGTAGATGAAGCTTTCTTT
d_gene: TRBD1
j_gene: TRBJ1-1
v_gene: TRBV4-1
abundance: NA

CDR3aa: CASGRSTSGSASGTGELFF
CDR3nt: TGTGCCAGCGGCCGATCGACTAGCGGGAGCGCCTCGGGCACCGGGGAGCTGTTTTTT
d_gene: TRBD2
j_gene: TRBJ2-2
v_gene: TRBV9
abundance: NA

CDR3aa: CASSLTLASGNNEQFF
CDR3nt: TGTGCCAGCAGCCTGACCCTAGCTTCGGGTAACAATGAGCAGTTCTTC
d_gene: NA
j_gene: TRBJ2-1
v_gene: TRBV11-3
abundance: once

CDR3aa: CSARDSPLRRF
CDR3nt: TGCAGTGCTAGGGACTCGCCTCTCCGAAGGTTC
d_gene: NA
j_gene: TRBJ2-7
v_gene: TRBV20-1
abundance: NA

CDR3aa: CASSFWSAGTSYNEQFF
CDR3nt: TGCGCCAGCAGCTTCTGGTCCGCCGGGACTAGCTACAATGAGCAGTTCTTC
d_gene: TRBD2
j_gene: TRBJ2-1
v_gene: TRBV5-1
abundance: NA

CDR3aa: CASSQDPVSPGGYTF
CDR3nt: TGCGCCAGCAGCCAAGACCCCGTTAGCCCGGGCGGCTACACCTTC
d_gene: NA
j_gene: TRBJ1-2
v_gene: TRBV4-3
abundance: NA

CDR3aa: CATVPGLAGASTGELFF
CDR3nt: TGTGCCACCGTCCCGGGACTAGCGGGAGCGAGCACCGGGGAGCTGTTTTTT
d_gene: TRBD2
j_gene: TRBJ2-2
v_gene: TRBV10-3
abundance: NA

CDR3aa: CAWQGAFNQPQHF
CDR3nt: TGTGCCTGGCAGGGGGCCTTCAATCAGCCCCAGCATTTT
d_gene: TRBD1
j_gene: TRBJ1-5
v_gene: TRBV30
abundance: NA

CDR3aa: CASSFLGEGTQYF
CDR3nt: TGTGCCAGCAGCTTTCTAGGAGAGGGGACGCAGTATTTT
d_gene: NA
j_gene: TRBJ2-3
v_gene: TRBV11-2
abundance: NA

CDR3aa: CASSHGGQGGSYEQYF
CDR3nt: TGTGCCAGCAGCCATGGGGGACAGGGAGGATCCTACGAGCAGTACTTC
d_gene: TRBD1
j_gene: TRBJ2-7
v_gene: TRBV4-2
abundance: NA

CDR3aa: CAWTPVGLHQPQHF
CDR3nt: TGTGCCTGGACCCCCGTCGGGCTGCATCAGCCCCAGCATTTT
d_gene: NA
j_gene: TRBJ1-5
v_gene: TRBV30
abundance: NA

CDR3aa: CASSPTGVRDSPLHF
CDR3nt: TGTGCCAGCAGCCCTACAGGGGTGAGGGATTCACCCCTCCACTTT
d_gene: TRBD1
j_gene: TRBJ1-6
v_gene: TRBV4-2
abundance: NA

CDR3aa: CASSVEPAGEQYF
CDR3nt: TGTGCCAGCAGCGTAGAACCAGCTGGCGAGCAGTACTTC
d_gene: NA
j_gene: TRBJ2-7
v_gene: TRBV9
abundance: NA

CDR3aa: CASSDTYEQYF
CDR3nt: TGTGCCAGCAGTGACACCTACGAGCAGTACTTC
d_gene: NA
j_gene: TRBJ2-7
v_gene: TRBV6-2/TRBV6-3
abundance: NA